Listed below are T cell receptor beta chains from one sample, sequenced in a study of T cells expressing NK-cell markers. TCRdb reprocessed the 5' RACE reads and stores each CDR3 protein as one record, lacking DNA. In total, the table holds about 460,000 distinct CDR3 sequences. The sequencing sample was made of blood T cells: a sorted CD56 or NKG2C T cell subset, CD4+ or CD8+ T cells, or bulk PBMC T cells (not recorded which). These receptors all stem from a woman aged 45 to 65 in good health. Each CDR3 is given with its conserved first and last residue.

j_call	v_call	cdr3_aa
TRBJ1-3	TRBV7-6	CASSLTGQISGNTIYF
TRBJ2-5	TRBV12-3/TRBV12-4	CASSFGGGLVETQYF
TRBJ1-2	TRBV27	CASKVRQASYGYTF
TRBJ1-5	TRBV19	CASSIGRGDQPQHF
TRBJ2-1	TRBV20-1	CSAPNRGSPSYNEQFF
TRBJ2-1	TRBV20-1	CSARDRLVYNEQFF
TRBJ2-1	TRBV29-1	CSVELYGSSSYNEQFF
TRBJ2-5	TRBV7-8	CASSGSVLTQETQYF
TRBJ2-3	TRBV12-3/TRBV12-4	CASSLEERDTQYF
TRBJ1-1	TRBV12-3/TRBV12-4	CASSLALMIDNTEAFF
TRBJ2-5	TRBV9	CASSVSPSPETQYF
TRBJ2-1	TRBV6-5	CASRLLQRGHNEQFF
TRBJ1-2	TRBV3-1	CASSQTPGQGYGYTF
TRBJ1-2	TRBV27	CASSPAERRGYGYTF
TRBJ2-1	TRBV7-2	CASSRKHKPGTPSGLAGSNEQFF
TRBJ2-1	TRBV12-3/TRBV12-4	CASRGTAVDEQFF
TRBJ2-5	TRBV5-1	CASSEGGVGSQYF
TRBJ2-2	TRBV20-1	CSAREAGGLERVNTGELFF
TRBJ1-6	TRBV4-1	CASSRGLSSPLHF
TRBJ2-3	TRBV11-2	CASSAGIVASTDTQYF
TRBJ2-5	TRBV12-3/TRBV12-4	CASSSLASETQYF
TRBJ2-6	TRBV15	CATSRPGSQILGANVLTF
TRBJ2-1	TRBV12-3/TRBV12-4	CASSLPRGVAYNEQFF
TRBJ1-1	TRBV6-5	CASSLGKTAQAFF
TRBJ2-7	TRBV25-1	CASSEGPPYEQYF
TRBJ2-1	TRBV5-1	CASSSRLRPSYNEQFF
TRBJ2-7	TRBV5-1	CASSFSTGKLGNEQYF
TRBJ2-7	TRBV9	CASSVGDKGYEQYF
TRBJ1-1	TRBV5-1	CASRMDPNTEAFF
TRBJ2-3	TRBV3-1	CASSPSGRGTDTQYF
TRBJ2-2	TRBV5-1	CASSLTETGELFF
TRBJ2-5	TRBV25-1	CASSGAGTGVVIWETQYF
TRBJ1-5	TRBV7-3	CASSLGVRDPQHF
TRBJ2-1	TRBV24-1	CATSDPNPSGPSYNEQFF
TRBJ2-1	TRBV7-9	CASSPTPLTSGSPYNEQFF
TRBJ2-1	TRBV20-1	CSARREGYDEQFF
TRBJ2-7	TRBV24-1	CATSGSRDRVHEQYF
TRBJ2-2	TRBV4-1	CASSLRAGVNTGELFF
TRBJ2-3	TRBV20-1	CSARDVGQPDTQYF
TRBJ2-2	TRBV28	CASSPGRALPGELFF
TRBJ2-7	TRBV5-6	CASRPWQGDLSYEQYF
TRBJ2-1	TRBV27	CASSPLRGGHNEQFF
TRBJ2-1	TRBV7-8	CASSPHRREGQYEQFF
TRBJ1-2	TRBV29-1	CSGGIGGGYTF
TRBJ1-1	TRBV20-1	CSARVAGLGFSEAFF
TRBJ2-5	TRBV20-1	CSARPGDRVETQYF
TRBJ1-4	TRBV2	CASSERGFGEKLFF
TRBJ1-2	TRBV12-3/TRBV12-4	CASSDRSLDYGYTF